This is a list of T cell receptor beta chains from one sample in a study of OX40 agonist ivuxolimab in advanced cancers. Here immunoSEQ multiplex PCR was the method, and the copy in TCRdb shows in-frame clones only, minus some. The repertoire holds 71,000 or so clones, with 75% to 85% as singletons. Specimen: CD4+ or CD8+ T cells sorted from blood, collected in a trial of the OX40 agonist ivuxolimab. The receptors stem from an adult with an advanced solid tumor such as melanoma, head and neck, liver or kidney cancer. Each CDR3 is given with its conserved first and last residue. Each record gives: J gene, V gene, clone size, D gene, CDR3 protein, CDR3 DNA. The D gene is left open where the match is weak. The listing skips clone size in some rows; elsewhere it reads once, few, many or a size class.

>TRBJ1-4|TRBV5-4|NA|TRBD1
CASSLSRGQREKLFF
TGTGCCAGCAGCTTGTCCAGGGGACAGAGGGAAAAACTGTTTTTT
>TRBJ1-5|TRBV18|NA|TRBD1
CASSPLAGGAGPQHF
TGTGCCAGCTCACCATTAGCAGGGGGCGCGGGGCCCCAGCATTTT
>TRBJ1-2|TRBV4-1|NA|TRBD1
CASSRGGGDYGYTF
TGCGCCAGCAGCCGAGGAGGGGGCGACTATGGCTACACCTTC
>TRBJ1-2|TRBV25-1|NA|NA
CASSTNLGYGYTF
TGTGCCAGCAGTACCAACCTGGGCTATGGCTACACCTTC
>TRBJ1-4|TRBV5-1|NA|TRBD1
CASSLGQGADMGEKLFF
TGCGCCAGCAGCTTGGGACAGGGGGCGGATATGGGTGAAAAACTGTTTTTT
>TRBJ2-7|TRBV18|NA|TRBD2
CASSRDREWGLAGPVHEQYF
TGTGCCAGCTCCCGGGACAGGGAATGGGGACTAGCGGGACCGGTCCACGAGCAGTACTTC
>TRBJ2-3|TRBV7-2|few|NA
CASSLDSSTDTQYF
TGTGCCAGCAGCCTCGACAGCAGCACAGATACGCAGTATTTT
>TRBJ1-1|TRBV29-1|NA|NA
CSVDVNTEAFF
TGCAGCGTTGACGTGAACACTGAAGCTTTCTTT
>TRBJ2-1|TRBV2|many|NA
CASTQQAREQFF
TGTGCCAGCACCCAACAGGCTAGGGAGCAGTTCTTC
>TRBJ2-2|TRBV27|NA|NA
CASSLNGGELFF
TGTGCCAGCAGTTTAAATGGCGGGGAGCTGTTTTTT
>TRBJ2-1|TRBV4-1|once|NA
CASSQGNGVVYNEQFF
TGCGCCAGCAGCCAAGGGAACGGGGTGGTCTACAATGAGCAGTTCTTC
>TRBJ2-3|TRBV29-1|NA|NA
CSVRVTGTDTQYF
TGCAGCGTTCGAGTGACAGGCACAGATACGCAGTATTTT
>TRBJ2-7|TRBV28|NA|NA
CASSFLGNEQYF
TGTGCCAGCAGTTTTTTGGGGAACGAGCAGTACTTC
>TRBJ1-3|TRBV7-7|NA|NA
CASSLDGSSGNTIYF
TGTGCCAGCAGCTTAGACGGGTCGTCGGGAAACACCATATATTTT
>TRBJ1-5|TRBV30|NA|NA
CAWSVRGQHNQPQHF
TGTGCCTGGAGTGTACGGGGGCAACACAATCAGCCCCAGCATTTT
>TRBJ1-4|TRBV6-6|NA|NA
CASRTGAGGMNEKLFF
TGTGCCAGCAGGACTGGGGCGGGGGGTATGAATGAAAAACTGTTTTTT
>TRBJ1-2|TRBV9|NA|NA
CASSVRDTSYGYTF
TGTGCCAGCAGCGTAAGGGACACTAGCTATGGCTACACCTTC
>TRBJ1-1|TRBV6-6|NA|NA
CASESEGRLEAFF
TGTGCCAGCGAATCCGAGGGGAGACTTGAAGCTTTCTTT
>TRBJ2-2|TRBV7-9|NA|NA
CASSLEEAGELFF
TGTGCCAGCAGCTTAGAGGAGGCCGGGGAGCTGTTTTTT
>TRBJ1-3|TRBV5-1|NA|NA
CASSLGGGNTIYF
TGCGCCAGCAGCTTGGGTGGTGGAAACACCATATATTTT
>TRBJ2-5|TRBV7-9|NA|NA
CASSYTDRSQETQYF
TGTGCCAGCAGCTACACAGACAGGTCCCAAGAGACCCAGTACTTC
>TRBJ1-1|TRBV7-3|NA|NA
CASSLKIKEQGTEAFF
TGTGCCAGCAGCTTAAAGATTAAGGAACAGGGCACTGAAGCTTTCTTT
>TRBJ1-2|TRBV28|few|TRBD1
CASSWVAGGGGANYGYTF
TGTGCCAGCAGTTGGGTGGCAGGGGGCGGCGGGGCCAACTATGGCTACACCTTC
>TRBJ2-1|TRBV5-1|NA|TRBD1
CASRQDRVMYNEQFF
TGCGCCAGCAGACAAGACAGGGTCATGTACAATGAGCAGTTCTTC
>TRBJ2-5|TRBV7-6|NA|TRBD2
CASSRKASGHQETQYF
TGTGCCAGCAGCCGAAAGGCTAGCGGCCACCAAGAGACCCAGTACTTC
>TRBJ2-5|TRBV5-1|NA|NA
CASSLGPVMGETQYF
TGCGCCAGCAGCTTGGGCCCAGTTATGGGAGAGACCCAGTACTTC
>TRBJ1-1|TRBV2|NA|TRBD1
CASRATGNVPEAFF
TGTGCCAGCAGGGCGACAGGGAATGTCCCTGAAGCTTTCTTT
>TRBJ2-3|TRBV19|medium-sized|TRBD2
CASSPGLRMPDTQYF
TGTGCCAGTAGTCCGGGACTACGCATGCCAGATACGCAGTATTTT
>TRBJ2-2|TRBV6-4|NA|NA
CASSSESYGELFF
TGTGCCAGCAGTAGCGAGAGTTATGGGGAGCTGTTTTTT
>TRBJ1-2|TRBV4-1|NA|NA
CASSQEAGRGYGYTF
TGCGCCAGCAGCCAAGAAGCGGGTCGGGGCTATGGCTACACCTTC
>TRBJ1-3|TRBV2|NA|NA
CASSYLQQPNTIYF
TGTGCCAGCAGTTACCTACAGCAACCGAACACCATATATTTT
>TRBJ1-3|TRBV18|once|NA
CASSPMVSGNTIYF
TGTGCCAGCTCACCAATGGTTTCTGGAAACACCATATATTTT
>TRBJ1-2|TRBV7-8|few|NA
CASSPIFNYGYTF
TGTGCCAGCAGCCCAATCTTTAACTATGGCTACACCTTC
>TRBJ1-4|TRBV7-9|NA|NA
CASRPQGQNEKLFF
TGTGCCAGCCGCCCCCAAGGGCAGAATGAAAAACTGTTTTTT
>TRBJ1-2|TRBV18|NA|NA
CASSPAGGLGYGYTF
TGTGCCAGCTCACCAGCGGGGGGTTTGGGCTATGGCTACACCTTC
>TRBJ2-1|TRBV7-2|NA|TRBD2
CASSLGLAGGSEQFF
TGTGCCAGCAGCTTAGGTCTAGCGGGAGGGTCGGAGCAGTTCTTC
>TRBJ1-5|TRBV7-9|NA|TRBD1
CASSSDRANQPQHF
TGTGCCAGCAGCTCAGACAGGGCCAATCAGCCCCAGCATTTT